This T cell receptor beta chain is drawn from a study of cytomegalovirus exposure and HLA in healthy donors. At the level of the study: The roughly 120 million unique TCR beta sequences, from approximately 170 million T cells, were found by an earlier analysis. Samples from HLA-typed donors yielded approximately 80 million unique TCRs in an early data release.

Study conclusions and caveats: In a later analysis, roughly 17,000 TCR beta sequences were associated with HLA alleles at 0.05 false discovery rate.

Primers included in the PCR were 60 Vbeta and 13 Jbeta primers. Sequenced by immunoSEQ multiplex PCR; TCRdb stores in-frame clones only, minus some. The data hold approximately 180,000 clones, with roughly 80% observed a single time. As for the donors, each was a healthy bone marrow donor. Germline V gene lookup returns CDR1 MDHEN and CDR2 SYDVKM. The CDR3 contains 14 residues. Trimming shortened V by 2 bases and J by 3 bases, and 8 bases separated the two germline ends. As for this clone: What it binds is unknown.

The chain links TRBV28 to TRBJ1-5, with D perhaps TRBD1 (5 bases). This receptor was identified in a young woman in good health and CMV-seronegative. The sequenced sample consisted of PBMCs. The DNA of the CDR3 is TGTGCCAGCAGTTTAGGGGGGAACAATCAGCCCCAGCATTTT. Amino acids: CASSLGGNNQPQHF.